The 4 T cell receptor beta chains listed next were all sequenced from one sample in a study of T-cell reconstitution after alpha-beta-depleted transplantation in children. Library preparation (for TCRbeta) was performed with unique molecular identifiers. TCRdb reprocessed the PCR reads via MiXCR and lists one record per CDR3 protein. The table shows just over 950,000 distinct CDR3 sequences, with roughly 29% occurring only once. The sequences come from PBMCs, mostly from graft donor cells, collected 360 days after TCRalphabeta/CD19-depleted stem cell transplant. The receptors shown here come from a boy under two years old who had a stem cell transplant for SCID, so the T cells may come from the graft donor.

This clonotype turned up a few times. Mismatch with germline at one junction end may stem from a read error. J is TRBJ2-7 and V is TRBV7-2, with 8 bases lining up with TRBD1. This CDR3 spans 15 amino acids. Germline CDR1 SGHTA, CDR2 FQGNSA. The CDR3: CASTLTRTGIYEQYF. The CDR3 DNA sequence: TGTGCCAGCACCTTAACCCGGACAGGGATCTACGAGCAGTACTTC.

This rearrangement joins TRBV2 to TRBJ2-2; D ambiguous. This CDR3 spans 14 amino acids. CDR1 is SNHLY, CDR2 FYNNEI, per germline. V was shortened by 4 bases and J by 1 base, with 7 bases between the two germline ends. The CDR3 loop reads CASSAQENTGELFF. In DNA, the CDR3 is TGTGCCAGCAGTGCGCAGGAGAACACCGGGGAGCTGTTTTTT. The entire variable domain, with the rest obtained from reference TRBV2 and TRBJ2-2, is as follows: EPEVTQTPSHQVTQMGQEVILRCVPISNHLYFYWYRQILGQKVEFLVSFYNNEISEKSEIFDDQFSVERPDGSNFTLKIRSTKLEDSAMYFCASSAQENTGELFFGEGSRLTVL.

The sample holds one count of this clonotype. The chain joins TRBV4-1 to TRBJ2-7; 10 bases agree with TRBD2. The CDR3 has 18 residues. V was clipped by 0 bases and J by 7 bases; unmatched bases: 15. Looked up from germline, CDR1 is MGHRA and CDR2 is YSYEKL. For the CDR3, the DNA is TGCGCCAGCAGCCAAGATCGGCTAGCGGGGGAAGAAATACGAGAGCAGTACTTC. Amino acid sequence: CASSQDRLAGEEIREQYF.

The chain couples TRBV3-1 to TRBJ2-7, with D possibly matching TRBD2 (5 bases). The V gene's germline CDR1 is LGHDT and CDR2 YNNKEL (reference sequence). V was clipped by 2 bases and J by 5 bases, with 10 bases between them. This CDR3 has 13 residues. CDR3 residues: CASSQREGNEQYF. The CDR3 region has the DNA TGTGCCAGCAGCCAACGCGAGGGCAACGAGCAGTACTTC.